This T cell receptor beta chain was recovered during a study of CD8 T cells in ankylosing spondylitis. This clonotype was counted a few times. Germline assignment: CDR1 KGHSH and CDR2 LQKENI. This CDR3 region has 15 residues. V gave up 6 bases and J gave up 4 bases, with 19 bases separating them. A single record per CDR3 protein comes from TCRdb applying MiXCR to the 5' RACE reads. The table includes about 300,000 distinct CDR3 sequences, roughly 20% detected once. Material: blood, either unsorted or a sorted T cell fraction (not recorded which). The receptor was derived from a female donor with ankylosing spondylitis or in good health (not recorded which). The V gene is TRBV18, the J gene TRBJ2-7; possibly TRBD2 for D (6 bases). In DNA, the CDR3 is TGTGCCAGCTCGAACAGAGGAGGGCCACCTTACGAGCAGTACTTC. It is translated as CASSNRGGPPYEQYF.